These 6 T cell receptor beta chains originate from one sample sequenced in a study of shared clonotypes between healthy human individuals. Measured with immunoSEQ multiplex PCR; TCRdb has only the in-frame clones, and not every one. The table includes 1 million to 1.2 million clones, approximately 80% detected once. Sequenced material: memory CD4+ T cells from PBMCs. Subset meaning: CD45RA-negative fraction. These receptors were obtained from a man younger than 35 in good health. Some clones in this sample may be carry-over from other donors' samples.

J is TRBJ2-3 and V is TRBV5-1, with D possibly TRBD2 on 5 matching bases. V shed 2 bases and J shed 4 bases, with 11 bases lying between them. The CDR3 runs 14 residues. CDR1 and CDR2 (germline): SGHRS, YFSETQ. The CDR3 nucleotides are TGCGCCAGCAGCTTTGGCCAGAGGGCAGATACGCAGTATTTT. Protein: CASSFGQRADTQYF.

This clone was seen only a few times. The rearrangement links TRBV7-9 to TRBJ1-5; D ambiguous. V was pared by 2 bases and J by 5 bases, with 7 bases between. The CDR3 extends over 13 amino acids. Germline CDR1 and CDR2: SEHNR and FQNEAQ (reference sequence). The CDR3 nucleotides read TGTGCCAGCAGCTTAATAGCCGATCAGCCCCAGCATTTT. Amino acid sequence: CASSLIADQPQHF.

This clone has just one count. The chain joins TRBV7-2 to TRBJ2-7, with D possibly being TRBD2 (5 bases). This CDR3 is 17 amino acids long. Trimming took 4 bases from V and 2 from J, leaving 21 bases between them. The germline V gene has CDR1 SGHTA and CDR2 FQGNSA. The CDR3 loop reads CASSSFPRGGGAYEQYF. The CDR3 bases are TGTGCCAGCAGCTCGTTCCCACGCGGCGGAGGTGCCTACGAGCAGTACTTC. Together with reference TRBV7-2 and TRBJ2-7, the CDR3 gives the full variable domain: GAGVSQSPSNKVTEKGKDVELRCDPISGHTALYWYRQSLGQGLEFLIYFQGNSAPDKSGLPSDRFSAERTGGSVSTLTIQRTQQEDSAVYLCASSSFPRGGGAYEQYFGPGTRLTVT.

This clone was found a few times. The chain links TRBV20-1 to TRBJ1-2, with a tentative D call TRBD1 (5 bases). The CDR3 has 11 amino acids. CDR1 and CDR2 from the germline V gene are DFQATT and SNEGSKA (reference sequence). With 3 bases removed from V and 7 bases from J, the gap between germline ends came to 9 bases. The CDR3 DNA reads as TGCAGTGCTAGGAGCGGGGGTGGCTACACCTTC. The encoded protein is CSARSGGGYTF.

The rearrangement links TRBV6-6 to TRBJ1-1; D is undetermined. V lost 8 bases and J lost 5, with 9 bases in between. Looked up from germline, CDR1 is MNHNY and CDR2 is SVGAGI (reference sequence). The CDR3 sequence is 11 residues long. The CDR3 bases are TGTGCCAGCGGGATACCTACTGAAGCTTTCTTT. Its protein product is CASGIPTEAFF.

This rearrangement joins TRBV4-1 to TRBJ1-1, with D tentatively TRBD1 (5 bases). The length of the CDR3 is 15 residues. The ends were cut back, 3 bases at V and 1 base at J, with 12 bases in the middle. From germline, CDR1 is MGHRA and CDR2 YSYEKL. This chain's CDR3 is CASSHGDGRNTEAFF. CDR3 coding DNA: TGCGCCAGCAGCCATGGGGACGGGAGGAACACTGAAGCTTTCTTT.